This T cell receptor (beta chain) emerged from a study of T cell responses to AZD1222 COVID-19 vaccine. General study points: Donors, mostly white British, included more females; clonal diversity was possibly underestimated. In all cases, repertoires were sampled only after the peak T cell response. AZD1222 recipients seropositive at baseline numbered only six.

Germline V gives CDR1 SGHRS, CDR2 YFSETQ. The CDR3 sequence is 14 residues long. V gave up 5 bases and J gave up 4 bases; unmatched junction bases: 5. Sequencing used immunoSEQ multiplex PCR; TCRdb keeps in-frame clones, though not all of them. The sample holds around 100,000 clones, 88% seen once. On this clone: Its specificity is not known.

Source: peripheral blood, taken on day 0 of AZD1222 vaccination. The receptor was isolated from an adult in good health. The chain links TRBV5-1 to TRBJ2-1, with 8 bases aligning to TRBD2. The DNA of the CDR3 is TGCGCCAGCAGAGCGGGGGAGGGTTACAATGAGCAGTTCTTC. Its protein is CASRAGEGYNEQFF.